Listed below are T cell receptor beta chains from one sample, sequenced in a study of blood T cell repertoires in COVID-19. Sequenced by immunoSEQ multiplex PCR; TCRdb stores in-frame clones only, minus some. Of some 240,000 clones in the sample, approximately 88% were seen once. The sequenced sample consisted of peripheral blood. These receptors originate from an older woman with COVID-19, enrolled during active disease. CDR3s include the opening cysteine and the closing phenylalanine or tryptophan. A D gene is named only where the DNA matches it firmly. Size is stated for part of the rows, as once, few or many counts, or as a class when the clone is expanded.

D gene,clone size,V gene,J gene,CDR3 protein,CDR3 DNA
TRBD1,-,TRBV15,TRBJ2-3,CATVQGAPGDTQYF,TGTGCCACGGTACAGGGGGCCCCGGGAGATACGCAGTATTTT
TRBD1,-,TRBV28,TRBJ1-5,CASSWTGLNQPQHF,TGTGCCAGCAGTTGGACAGGGCTCAATCAGCCCCAGCATTTT
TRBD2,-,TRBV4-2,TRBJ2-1,CASSQVDTSGDYNEQFF,TGTGCCAGCAGCCAAGTCGATACTAGCGGGGACTACAATGAGCAGTTCTTC
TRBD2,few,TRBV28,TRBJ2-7,CASRNQGLAGSYEQYF,TGTGCCAGCAGAAATCAAGGACTAGCGGGTTCCTACGAGCAGTACTTC
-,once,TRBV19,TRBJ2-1,CASTLRGGYSYNEQFF,TGTGCCAGTACCTTAAGGGGGGGCTACTCCTACAATGAGCAGTTCTTC
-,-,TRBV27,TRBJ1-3,CASSPLSGNTIYF,TGTGCCAGCAGTCCCCTCTCTGGAAACACCATATATTTT
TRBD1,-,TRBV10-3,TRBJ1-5,CAISDRTGGQGQPQHF,TGTGCCATCAGTGACCGGACAGGGGGCCAGGGACAGCCCCAGCATTTT
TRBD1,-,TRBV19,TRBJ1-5,CASGQGVSNQPQHF,TGTGCCAGTGGACAGGGGGTTAGCAATCAGCCCCAGCATTTT
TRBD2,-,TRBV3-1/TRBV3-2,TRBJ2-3,CASSPGLARGTDTQYF,TGTGCCAGCAGCCCGGGACTAGCGAGAGGGACAGATACGCAGTATTTT
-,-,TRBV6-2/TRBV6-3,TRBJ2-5,CASSYRRGTETQYF,TGTGCCAGCAGTTACAGGAGGGGCACAGAGACCCAGTACTTC